The 26 T cell receptor beta chains given below trace back to one sample, sequenced in a study of Ad26.COV2.S vaccination and SARS-CoV-2 variants. Sequenced by immunoSEQ multiplex PCR; TCRdb stores in-frame clones only, minus some. The data hold over 400,000 clones, with about 90% observed a single time. Treatment meaning: 15 to 20 received Ad26.COV2.S at low or high dose, single or two shots; roughly 5 received placebo; per-sample allocation not given. Sample collection was performed on day 63 after the first vaccine or placebo injection. Material: peripheral blood, obtained in a trial of Ad26.COV2.S vaccine versus placebo. Source of these receptors: a person between 18 and 59 years old who received the Ad26.COV2.S COVID-19 vaccine or a placebo.

This chain uses TRBV27 with TRBJ2-2; 10 bases fit TRBD2. CDR1 is MNHEY, CDR2 SMNVEV, per germline (reference sequence). The trim removed 7 bases at V and 0 bases at J, leaving 8 bases unmatched. The CDR3 loop spans 17 amino acids. The CDR3 nucleotides are TGTGCCAGCACTTCGTATCTAGCGGGGGCGAACACCGGGGAGCTGTTTTTT. Translation gives CASTSYLAGANTGELFF.

This clone occurred once. The V gene is TRBV7-2, the J gene TRBJ2-7, with D tentatively TRBD2 (6 bases). CDR1 and CDR2 (germline): SGHTA, FQGNSA. V shed 2 bases and J shed 5 bases, with 10 bases lying between them. This CDR3 has 13 residues. This CDR3 is CASSLNRRDEQYF. For the CDR3, the DNA is TGTGCCAGCAGCTTAAACAGGAGGGACGAGCAGTACTTC.

The V call is TRBV10-1, the J call TRBJ2-5, with 10 bases fitting TRBD2. V lost 3 bases to trimming and J lost 5 bases; unmatched junction nucleotides: 6. CDR1 WNHNN and CDR2 SYGVQD come from the germline V gene (reference sequence). This CDR3 has 15 residues. DNA for the CDR3: TGCGCCAGCAGTGATCGGCTAGCGGGGGTTGAGACCCAGTACTTC. This sequence encodes CASSDRLAGVETQYF.

This chain uses TRBV25-1 with TRBJ2-7; D gene ambiguous. The CDR3 sequence is 14 residues long. Looked up from germline, CDR1 is MGHDK and CDR2 is SYGVNS. Trimming pared 4 bases from V and 2 bases from J, leaving 12 bases between. The CDR3 loop reads CASSAKSETYEQYF. CDR3 in DNA: TGTGCCAGCAGTGCCAAGAGCGAGACCTACGAGCAGTACTTC.

This chain joins TRBV6-1 and TRBJ2-7; tentative D call: TRBD2 (5 bases). In germline, CDR1 is MNHNS, CDR2 SASEGT. The germline V and J ends were trimmed by 1 base and 6 bases, with 10 bases remaining between them. This CDR3 has 13 residues. The CDR3: CASSEVSRVEQYF. CDR3 sequence (DNA): TGTGCCAGCAGTGAAGTGTCGAGGGTCGAGCAGTACTTC.

V and J are TRBV12-3 or TRBV12-4 and TRBJ2-2, with D hard to call. The CDR3 spans 13 residues. Trimming took 11 bases from V and 7 from J, leaving 17 bases between them. This CDR3 is CAGYGEFGGELFF. CDR3 DNA: TGTGCCGGATATGGAGAGTTCGGCGGGGAGCTGTTTTTT.

This chain links TRBV5-6 with TRBJ2-1, with TRBD2 identical over 12 bases. The CDR3 consists of 16 residues. Germline CDR1 and CDR2: SGHDT and YYEEEE. V dropped 0 bases and J dropped 8; count of bases not matched to a gene: 6. CDR3: CASSLAVGLAGYEQFF. DNA of the CDR3: TGTGCCAGCAGCTTGGCCGTAGGACTAGCGGGGTATGAGCAGTTCTTC.

This clone turned up a few times. The genes are TRBV6-6 and TRBJ1-4; D perhaps matches TRBD1 (5 bases). V lost 7 bases, J lost 0 bases, and 15 bases lay in between. The CDR3 covers 16 residues. The V gene's germline CDR1 is MNHNY and CDR2 SVGAGI (reference sequence). In nucleotides, the CDR3 is TGTGCCAGCACCATCCCGGGGGGAACAACTAATGAAAAACTGTTTTTT. Amino acid sequence: CASTIPGGTTNEKLFF.

The chain carries TRBV7-9 and TRBJ2-3, with TRBD1 matching 10 bases. Unmatched junction bases numbered 3, after V lost 4 bases and J lost 5 bases. The CDR3 length is 14 residues. CDR1 is SEHNR, CDR2 FQNEAQ, per germline (reference sequence). The CDR3 coding sequence is TGTGCCAGCAGCTCGGGACAGGGGAAAGATACGCAGTATTTT. Encoded protein: CASSSGQGKDTQYF.

V and J are TRBV12-3 or TRBV12-4 and TRBJ1-2, with D possibly TRBD1 on 6 matching bases. The V gene lost 7 bases and the J gene lost 5 bases, with 14 bases spanning the gap. The CDR3 is made up of 13 amino acids. As DNA, the CDR3 is TGTGCCAGCACCCGGGGGGGGGCTTATGGCTACACCTTC. This gives the protein CASTRGGAYGYTF.

The chain carries TRBV3-1 (or the pseudogene TRBV3-2) and TRBJ2-1; 7 nucleotides match TRBD2. V trimming: 2 bases; J trimming: 2 bases; junction bases outside the gene matches: 3. Germline V CDR1 and CDR2: LGHDT, YNNKEL (reference sequence). CDR3 length: 15 amino acids. The CDR3 region has the DNA TGTGCCAGCAGCCAATCGGGGGGAACCTACAATGAGCAGTTCTTC. It encodes CASSQSGGTYNEQFF.

V and J are TRBV5-6 and TRBJ2-7; a weak D match, TRBD2 (5 bases). V lost 4 bases and J 3 bases, leaving 14 bases between the germline ends. CDR1 is SGHDT and CDR2 is YYEEEE in the germline V gene. The CDR3 extends over 14 amino acids. CDR3: CASSIAFRDYEQYF. CDR3 sequence (DNA): TGTGCCAGCAGCATCGCATTCCGGGACTACGAGCAGTACTTC.

The chain combines TRBV11-2 with TRBJ2-1, with a possible D match to TRBD1 (6 bases). The CDR3 consists of 15 residues. The V end lost 6 bases, the J end lost 2 bases, and 14 bases lay between the germline ends. Germline CDR1 SGHAT, CDR2 FQNNGV. This chain's CDR3 is CASSLGATTYNEQFF. The CDR3 nucleotides read TGTGCCAGCAGTTTGGGGGCGACTACCTACAATGAGCAGTTCTTC.

The CDR3 is CASSQASGANVLTF. In DNA, the CDR3 is TGTGCCAGCAGCCAAGCCTCTGGGGCCAACGTCCTGACTTTC. The rearrangement links TRBV3-1 (or the pseudogene TRBV3-2) to TRBJ2-6, with no clear D. There are 14 residues in the CDR3. Trimming left V 1 base short and J 0 bases short, with 1 base between. Germline V lookup: CDR1 LGHDT, CDR2 YNNKEL (reference sequence).

This CDR3 is CASSLDHRAPRGYTF. As DNA, the CDR3 is TGTGCCAGCAGCTTAGATCATCGGGCTCCTAGGGGCTACACCTTC. This sequence joins TRBV7-9 and TRBJ1-2; no definite D call. The V end lost 1 base, the J end lost 8 bases, and 17 bases lay between the germline ends. Germline V CDR1 and CDR2: SEHNR, FQNEAQ (reference sequence). This CDR3 contains 15 residues. Combining the CDR3 with reference TRBV7-9 and TRBJ1-2 gives the whole variable domain DTGVSQNPRHKITKRGQNVTFRCDPISEHNRLYWYRQTLGQGPEFLTYFQNEAQLEKSRLLSDRFSAERPKGSFSTLEIQRTEQGDSAMYLCASSLDHRAPRGYTFGSGTRLTVV.

This clone was detected only a few times. The CDR3 protein is CASSQDSNYETGELFF. The CDR3 DNA reads as TGCGCCAGCAGCCAAGATAGTAACTACGAGACCGGGGAGCTGTTTTTT. V is TRBV4-3 and J is TRBJ2-2, with D unclear. The germline V and J ends were trimmed by 0 bases and 5 bases, with 13 bases remaining between them. CDR1 is LGHNA, CDR2 YSLEER, per germline. CDR3 length: 16 amino acids.

The chain links TRBV25-1 to TRBJ1-5, with D uncertain. The germline gives CDR1 MGHDK, CDR2 SYGVNS. Trimming stripped 3 bases from V and 4 bases from J, with 10 bases between. There are 14 residues in the CDR3. This chain's CDR3 is CASSEPGKNQPQHF. CDR3 DNA: TGTGCCAGCAGTGAGCCGGGTAAAAATCAGCCCCAGCATTTT.

The chain couples TRBV10-3 to TRBJ1-5; 7 bases agree with TRBD1. V lost 5 bases and J lost 1; bases outside the gene matches: 8. This CDR3 is 16 amino acids long. The V gene's germline CDR1 is ENHRY and CDR2 SYGVKD. CDR3 sequence reads: CAISYQGGSSNQPQHF. The CDR3 DNA follows: TGTGCCATCAGTTATCAGGGGGGTTCGAGCAATCAGCCCCAGCATTTT.

This clone came up once. The chain is built from TRBV15 and TRBJ2-5; D ambiguous. Trimming shortened V by 0 bases and J by 2 bases, and 7 bases separated the two germline ends. Germline CDR1 reads LNHNV; CDR2 reads YYDKDF (reference sequence). There are 14 residues in the CDR3. In DNA form, the CDR3 reads TGTGCCACCAGCAGAGATTTAAGGCAAGAGACCCAGTACTTC. As protein: CATSRDLRQETQYF. Using reference TRBV15 and TRBJ2-5 for the parts outside the CDR3, the full variable domain is DAMVIQNPRYQVTQFGKPVTLSCSQTLNHNVMYWYQQKSSQAPKLLFHYYDKDFNNEADTPDNFQSRRPNTSFCFLDIRSPGLGDTAMYLCATSRDLRQETQYFGPGTRLLVL.

The chain links TRBV7-4 to TRBJ2-7; TRBD2 is a possible D gene (5 bases). The CDR3 totals 15 residues. With 1 base removed from V and 6 bases from J, the gap between germline ends came to 16 bases. Germline CDR1 is SGHVT and CDR2 is SQSDAQ. The CDR3, as DNA: TGTGCCAGCAGCTTAGAGACGGGATGCGTGTGCGAGCAGTACTTC. As protein: CASSLETGCVCEQYF. The whole variable domain, remainder taken from reference TRBV7-4 and TRBJ2-7, is GAGVSQSPRYKVAKRGRDVALRCDSISGHVTLYWYRQTLGQGSEVLTYSQSDAQRDKSGRPSGRFSAERPERSVSTLKIQRTEQGDSAVYLCASSLETGCVCEQYFGPGTRLTVT.

The rearrangement uses TRBV14 and TRBJ1-1; D gene unclear. The CDR3 has 12 amino acids. Germline V gene sequence: CDR1 SGHDN, CDR2 FVKESK. The V end lost 4 bases, the J end lost 4 bases, and 7 bases lay between the germline ends. The chain's CDR3 is CASSLRGTEAFF. As DNA, the CDR3 is TGTGCCAGCAGCCTCCGGGGCACTGAAGCTTTCTTT.

CDR3 in amino acids: CASSIDLAGVMNTGELFF. In DNA form, the CDR3 reads TGTGCCAGTAGTATAGATTTGGCGGGGGTAATGAACACCGGGGAGCTGTTTTTT. The chain carries TRBV19 and TRBJ2-2; TRBD2 matches 7 bases. The V gene's germline CDR1 is LNHDA and CDR2 SQIVND (reference sequence). V trimming: 0 bases; J trimming: 1 base; junction bases outside the gene matches: 8. The CDR3 extends over 18 amino acids.

The genes are TRBV6-1 and TRBJ2-5, with 10 bases aligning to TRBD2. The V gene's germline CDR1 is MNHNS and CDR2 SASEGT. This CDR3 spans 17 amino acids. V dropped 1 base and J dropped 5; count of bases not matched to a gene: 10. The CDR3 DNA reads as TGTGCCAGCAGTGAAGTATCCAGCGGGGGGGCCGATGAGACCCAGTACTTC. Protein: CASSEVSSGGADETQYF.

The chain employs TRBV5-8 and TRBJ2-2, with D uncertain. Trimming left V 1 base short and J 0 bases short, with 7 bases between. The CDR3 is 15 residues long. The germline V gene encodes CDR1 SGHTS and CDR2 YDEGEE. The CDR3 coding sequence is TGTGCCAGCAGCTTGTATCCTACGAACACCGGGGAGCTGTTTTTT. As protein: CASSLYPTNTGELFF.

This chain connects TRBV30 to TRBJ2-3, with D perhaps matching TRBD2 (5 bases). There are 12 residues in the CDR3. The germline V gene encodes CDR1 GTSNPN and CDR2 SVGIG (reference sequence). The V end lost 5 bases, the J end lost 2 bases, and 8 bases lay between the germline ends. Here the CDR3 DNA reads TGTGCCTGGGTACTAGACACAGATACGCAGTATTTT. It translates to CAWVLDTDTQYF. The variable domain in full, with the rest retrieved from reference TRBV30 and TRBJ2-3, is SQTIHQWPATLVQPVGSPLSLECTVEGTSNPNLYWYRQAAGRGLQLLFYSVGIGQISSEVPQNLSASRPQDRQFILSSKKLLLSDSGFYLCAWVLDTDTQYFGPGTRLTVL.

This clone was found once. For the CDR3, the DNA is TGTGCCAGTAGTATTGGGGACACCTACGAGCAGTACTTC. This sequence encodes CASSIGDTYEQYF. This chain connects TRBV19 to TRBJ2-7; possible D gene TRBD1, 6 bases. Trimming stripped 3 bases from V and 2 bases from J, with 8 bases between. Germline V gives CDR1 LNHDA, CDR2 SQIVND (reference sequence). This CDR3 has 13 residues. The full variable domain, rest sourced from reference TRBV19 and TRBJ2-7, is DGGITQSPKYLFRKEGQNVTLSCEQNLNHDAMYWYRQDPGQGLRLIYYSQIVNDFQKGDIAEGYSVSREKKESFPLTVTSAQKNPTAFYLCASSIGDTYEQYFGPGTRLTVT.